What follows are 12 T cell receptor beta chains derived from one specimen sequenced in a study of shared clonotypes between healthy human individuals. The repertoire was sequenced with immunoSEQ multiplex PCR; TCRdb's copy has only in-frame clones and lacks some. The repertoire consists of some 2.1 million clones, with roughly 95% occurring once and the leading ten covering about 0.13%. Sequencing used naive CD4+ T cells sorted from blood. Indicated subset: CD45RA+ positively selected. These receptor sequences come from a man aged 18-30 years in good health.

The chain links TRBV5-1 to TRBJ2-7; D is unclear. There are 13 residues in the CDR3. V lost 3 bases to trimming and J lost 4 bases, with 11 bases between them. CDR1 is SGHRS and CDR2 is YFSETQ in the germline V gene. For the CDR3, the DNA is TGCGCCAGCAGCTCATACAGTGAGTACGAGCAGTACTTC. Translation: CASSSYSEYEQYF.

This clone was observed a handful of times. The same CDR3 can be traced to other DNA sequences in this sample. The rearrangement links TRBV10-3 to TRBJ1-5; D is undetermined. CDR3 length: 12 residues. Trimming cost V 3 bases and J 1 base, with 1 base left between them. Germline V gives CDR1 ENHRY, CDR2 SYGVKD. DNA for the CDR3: TGTGCCATCAGTGACAGCAATCAGCCCCAGCATTTT. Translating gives CAISDSNQPQHF.

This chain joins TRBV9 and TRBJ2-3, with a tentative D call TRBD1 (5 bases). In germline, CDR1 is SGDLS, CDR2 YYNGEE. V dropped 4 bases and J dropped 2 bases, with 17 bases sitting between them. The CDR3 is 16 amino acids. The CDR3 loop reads CASSSPQGTVTDTQYF. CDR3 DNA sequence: TGTGCCAGCAGCTCCCCCCAGGGAACAGTCACAGATACGCAGTATTTT.

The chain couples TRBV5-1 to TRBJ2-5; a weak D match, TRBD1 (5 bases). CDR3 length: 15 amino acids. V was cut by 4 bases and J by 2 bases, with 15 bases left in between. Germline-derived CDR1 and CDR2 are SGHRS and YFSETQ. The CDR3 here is CASSLPVGPQETQYF. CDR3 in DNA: TGCGCCAGCAGCCTTCCAGTGGGGCCACAAGAGACCCAGTACTTC.

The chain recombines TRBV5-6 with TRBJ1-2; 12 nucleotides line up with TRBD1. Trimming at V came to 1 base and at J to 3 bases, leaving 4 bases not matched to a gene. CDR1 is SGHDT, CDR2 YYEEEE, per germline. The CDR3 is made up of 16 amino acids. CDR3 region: CASSLWGQGADYGYTF. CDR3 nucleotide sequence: TGTGCCAGCAGCTTGTGGGGACAGGGGGCGGACTATGGCTACACCTTC.

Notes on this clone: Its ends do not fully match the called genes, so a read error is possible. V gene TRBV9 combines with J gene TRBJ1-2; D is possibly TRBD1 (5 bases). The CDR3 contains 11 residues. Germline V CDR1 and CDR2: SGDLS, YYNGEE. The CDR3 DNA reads TGTGCCAGCAGCGAGCCCCCGGGGGTTGTCTTC. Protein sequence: CASSEPPGVVF.

CDR3 nucleotide sequence: TGTGCCAGCAGCCACCCGGGACTAGCTCTATACTTC. This sequence encodes CASSHPGLALYF. The chain has TRBV14 and TRBJ2-7, with 9 bases fitting TRBD2. Losses at the gene ends were 3 bases for V and 13 bases for J; bases not matched to a gene: 7. The CDR3 has 12 amino acids. CDR1 is SGHDN and CDR2 is FVKESK in the germline V gene.

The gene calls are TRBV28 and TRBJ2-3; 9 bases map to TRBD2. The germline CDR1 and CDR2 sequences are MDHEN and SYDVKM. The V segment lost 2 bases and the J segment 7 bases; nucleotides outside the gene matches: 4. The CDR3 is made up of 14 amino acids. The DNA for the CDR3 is TGTGCCAGCAGTTTAGCGGGGGGGTTCAATACGCAGTATTTT. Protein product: CASSLAGGFNTQYF. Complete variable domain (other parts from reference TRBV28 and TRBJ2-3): DVKVTQSSRYLVKRTGEKVFLECVQDMDHENMFWYRQDPGLGLRLIYFSYDVKMKEKGDIPEGYSVSREKKERFSLILESASTNQTSMYLCASSLAGGFNTQYFGPGTRLTVL.

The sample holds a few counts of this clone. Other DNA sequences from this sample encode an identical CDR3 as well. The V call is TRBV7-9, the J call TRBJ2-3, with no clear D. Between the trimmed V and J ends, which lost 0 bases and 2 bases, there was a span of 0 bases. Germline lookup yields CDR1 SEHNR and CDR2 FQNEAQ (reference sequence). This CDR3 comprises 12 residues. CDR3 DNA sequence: TGTGCCAGCAGCTTAGCCACAGATACGCAGTATTTT. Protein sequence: CASSLATDTQYF.

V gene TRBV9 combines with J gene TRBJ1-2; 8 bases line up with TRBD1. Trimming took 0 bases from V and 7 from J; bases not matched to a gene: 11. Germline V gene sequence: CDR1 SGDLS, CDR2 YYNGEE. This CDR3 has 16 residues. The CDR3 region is CASSVAQGALSSGYTF. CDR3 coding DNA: TGTGCCAGCAGCGTAGCCCAGGGGGCCTTATCCTCTGGCTACACCTTC.

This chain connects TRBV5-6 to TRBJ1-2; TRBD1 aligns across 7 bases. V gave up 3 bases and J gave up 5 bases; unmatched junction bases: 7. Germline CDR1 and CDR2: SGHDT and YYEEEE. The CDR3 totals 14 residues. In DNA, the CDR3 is TGTGCCAGCAGCTCGACAGGGAAGACTTATGGCTACACCTTC. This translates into CASSSTGKTYGYTF.

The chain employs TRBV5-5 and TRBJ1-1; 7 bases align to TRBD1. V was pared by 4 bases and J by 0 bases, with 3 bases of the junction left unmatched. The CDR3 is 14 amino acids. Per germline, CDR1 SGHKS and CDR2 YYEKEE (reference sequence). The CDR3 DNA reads TGTGCCAGCAGCCCGGGACAGATGAACACTGAAGCTTTCTTT. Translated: CASSPGQMNTEAFF.